These 4 T cell receptor beta chains were sequenced from one sample in a study of post-analysis software for immune sequencing data. The TCR beta cDNA libraries carried unique molecular identifiers. TCRdb fed the PCR reads into MiXCR, producing one record per CDR3 protein. Here the sample spans about 540,000 distinct CDR3 sequences, roughly 34% being singletons. The antigens of these receptors remain unknown. General study findings and limits: Patients had higher frequencies than controls of about 5 TRBV segments, including TRBV5-6, TRBV5-1 and TRBV20-1.

The sample taken for sequencing was blood. These receptors all come from a girl under 18 with multiple sclerosis.

This chain links TRBV4-1 with TRBJ2-5; no clear D gene. From germline, CDR1 is MGHRA and CDR2 YSYEKL. V lost 3 bases and J lost 1, with 12 bases in between. This CDR3 region has 15 residues. The CDR3 is CASSHPAGSQETQYF. In nucleotides, the CDR3 is TGCGCCAGCAGCCATCCAGCAGGCAGCCAAGAGACCCAGTACTTC.

This clonotype was counted between two and nine times. V and J are TRBV12-3 or TRBV12-4 and TRBJ2-7, with D possibly being TRBD2 (5 bases). Near its end, the DNA agrees better with TRBJ2-5, so the J call may be wrong. CDR3 length: 14 amino acids. CDR3 in DNA: TGTGCCAGCTGCCCGGGCACTAGAGTGACGACCCAGTACTTC. This sequence encodes CASCPGTRVTTQYF.

The rearrangement links TRBV5-1 to TRBJ2-4, with TRBD2 as a possible D gene (7 bases). Per germline, CDR1 SGHRS and CDR2 YFSETQ. The CDR3 runs to 17 residues. V was trimmed by 4 bases and J by 2 bases, leaving 19 bases between them. CDR3 in DNA: TGCGCCAGCAGCGGCGGGGGCAGGAGTAGAACCAAAAACATTCAGTACTTC. This encodes CASSGGGRSRTKNIQYF. The complete variable domain, with remaining parts taken from reference TRBV5-1 and TRBJ2-4, reads KAGVTQTPRYLIKTRGQQVTLSCSPISGHRSVSWYQQTPGQGLQFLFEYFSETQRNKGNFPGRFSGRQFSNSRSEMNVSTLELGDSALYLCASSGGGRSRTKNIQYFGAGTRLSVL.

The V and J genes are TRBV11-3 and TRBJ2-1, with TRBD2 matching over 10 bases. Germline V gene lookup returns CDR1 SGHNT and CDR2 YENEEA. With V trimmed by 5 bases and J by 9 bases, 7 bases remained unmatched. The CDR3 is 14 residues long. Here the CDR3 DNA reads TGTGCCAGCAGCCCAGGGACTAGCGTCGGTGAGCAGTTCTTC. It codes for CASSPGTSVGEQFF.